These T cell receptor beta chains were read from a single sample in a study of cytomegalovirus exposure and HLA in healthy donors. Produced via immunoSEQ multiplex PCR; TCRdb's table is partial and in-frame only. The sample lists 150,000 to 200,000 clones, roughly 10% seen once, with 1% to 1.5% in the top ten. The sequenced sample consisted of PBMCs. The source is a woman in her 30s in good health and CMV-seropositive. CDR3s include the opening cysteine and the closing phenylalanine or tryptophan. D genes are given only for firm matches. Only part of the rows carry a size: once, few, many, or a class if the clone is expanded.

v_gene: TRBV5-6
d_gene: TRBD2
j_gene: TRBJ2-1
abundance: few
CDR3nt: TGTGCCAGCAGCGACCTAGCGGGAGATTCCTACAATGAGCAGTTCTTC
CDR3aa: CASSDLAGDSYNEQFF

v_gene: TRBV30
d_gene: NA
j_gene: TRBJ1-5
abundance: few
CDR3nt: TGTGCCTGGAGTTCCGGACAGAGTAATCAGCCCCAGCATTTT
CDR3aa: CAWSSGQSNQPQHF

v_gene: TRBV4-1
d_gene: TRBD2
j_gene: TRBJ2-5
abundance: few
CDR3nt: TGCGCCAGCAGCCATCCCGGACTAGCGGGAGAAGAGACCCAGTACTTC
CDR3aa: CASSHPGLAGEETQYF

v_gene: TRBV5-6
d_gene: TRBD1
j_gene: TRBJ1-4
abundance: few
CDR3nt: TGTGCCAGCAGCGTGACAGGGACCCTCGAAAAACTGTTTTTT
CDR3aa: CASSVTGTLEKLFF

v_gene: TRBV6-7
d_gene: NA
j_gene: TRBJ2-1
abundance: NA
CDR3nt: TGTGCCAGCAGTTACTCGAACTGGTCGGGAATTAGGTACAATGAGCAGTTCTTC
CDR3aa: CASSYSNWSGIRYNEQFF

v_gene: TRBV18
d_gene: TRBD2
j_gene: TRBJ2-7
abundance: few
CDR3nt: TGTGCCAGCTCACCACCGGGGGGGGTAAGCTCCTACGAGCAGTACTTC
CDR3aa: CASSPPGGVSSYEQYF

v_gene: TRBV7-2
d_gene: NA
j_gene: TRBJ2-2
abundance: few
CDR3nt: TGTGCCAGCAGCTTAGTCGGCGGGACCAACACCGGGGAGCTGTTTTTT
CDR3aa: CASSLVGGTNTGELFF

v_gene: TRBV7-9
d_gene: TRBD1
j_gene: TRBJ2-7
abundance: NA
CDR3nt: TGTGCCAGCAGCACCCGACAGGGTATTGTCTCCGAGCAGTACTTC
CDR3aa: CASSTRQGIVSEQYF

v_gene: TRBV2
d_gene: TRBD1
j_gene: TRBJ2-7
abundance: few
CDR3nt: TGTGCCAGCAGTGGGGGGACAGGTGATATCTACGAGCAGTACTTC
CDR3aa: CASSGGTGDIYEQYF

v_gene: TRBV9
d_gene: NA
j_gene: TRBJ2-7
abundance: few
CDR3nt: TGTGCCAGCAGCGTAGCTAACTCTCACGAGCAGTACTTC
CDR3aa: CASSVANSHEQYF

v_gene: TRBV27
d_gene: TRBD1
j_gene: TRBJ2-3
abundance: few
CDR3nt: TGTGCCAGCAGTCCTGGGACAGTTAGCACAGATACGCAGTATTTT
CDR3aa: CASSPGTVSTDTQYF

v_gene: TRBV19
d_gene: TRBD1
j_gene: TRBJ2-1
abundance: NA
CDR3nt: TGTGCCAGTAGTAACAGGGGGATGGGATACAATGAGCAGTTCTTC
CDR3aa: CASSNRGMGYNEQFF

v_gene: TRBV11-2
d_gene: TRBD2
j_gene: TRBJ2-7
abundance: NA
CDR3nt: TGTGCCAGCAGCTTACAGCGGGGGGTGGGGGAGCAGTACTTC
CDR3aa: CASSLQRGVGEQYF

v_gene: TRBV9
d_gene: NA
j_gene: TRBJ1-1
abundance: few
CDR3nt: TGTGCCAGCAGCGTAGCGGGAAACACTGAAGCTTTCTTT
CDR3aa: CASSVAGNTEAFF

v_gene: TRBV5-6
d_gene: TRBD1
j_gene: TRBJ2-1
abundance: NA
CDR3nt: TGTGCCAGCAGCTTTTCGAGACAGGGGCTGTATGAGCAGTTCTTC
CDR3aa: CASSFSRQGLYEQFF

v_gene: TRBV27
d_gene: TRBD2
j_gene: TRBJ2-1
abundance: few
CDR3nt: TGTGCCAGCAGTTCGACTAGCGGGAGGCCATACAATGAGCAGTTCTTC
CDR3aa: CASSSTSGRPYNEQFF

v_gene: TRBV2
d_gene: TRBD2
j_gene: TRBJ2-1
abundance: NA
CDR3nt: TGTGCCAGCAGTCAGACTAGCGGGCTGAATGAGCAGTTCTTC
CDR3aa: CASSQTSGLNEQFF

v_gene: TRBV10-1
d_gene: TRBD2
j_gene: TRBJ2-1
abundance: NA
CDR3nt: TGCGCCAGCAGTGCCGGGACTAGCGGGAGTCGGCAGTTCTTC
CDR3aa: CASSAGTSGSRQFF

v_gene: TRBV19
d_gene: TRBD1
j_gene: TRBJ2-5
abundance: NA
CDR3nt: TGTGCCAGTAGTATGAGGAGGGACAGGGGGTATTTACACGAGGACCACGGTGCGGAGACCCAGTACTTC
CDR3aa: CASSMRRDRGYLHEDHGAETQYF

v_gene: TRBV5-1
d_gene: NA
j_gene: TRBJ2-1
abundance: few
CDR3nt: TGCGCCAGCAGCCCGGGGAGGCATGAGCAGTTCTTC
CDR3aa: CASSPGRHEQFF

v_gene: TRBV27
d_gene: TRBD1
j_gene: TRBJ1-2
abundance: few
CDR3nt: TGTGCCAGCAGTTTATCGACAGGGCGGCCCCTCTATGGCTACACCTTC
CDR3aa: CASSLSTGRPLYGYTF

v_gene: TRBV4-1
d_gene: TRBD1
j_gene: TRBJ1-5
abundance: NA
CDR3nt: TGCGCCAGCAGCCAAGCGGGACAGGGACAGTATAGCAATCAGCCCCAGCATTTT
CDR3aa: CASSQAGQGQYSNQPQHF

v_gene: TRBV19
d_gene: NA
j_gene: TRBJ1-4
abundance: NA
CDR3nt: TGTGCCAGTGGGAGGGACCGGAATGAAAAACTGTTTTTT
CDR3aa: CASGRDRNEKLFF

v_gene: TRBV13
d_gene: TRBD2
j_gene: TRBJ2-1
abundance: few
CDR3nt: TGTGCCAGCAGCCTGGGGGGGGGAGTAACCTACAATGAGCAGTTCTTC
CDR3aa: CASSLGGGVTYNEQFF

v_gene: TRBV25-1
d_gene: NA
j_gene: TRBJ2-1
abundance: few
CDR3nt: TGTGCCAGCAGTGAATGGAAGGCGGACAATGAGCAGTTCTTC
CDR3aa: CASSEWKADNEQFF

v_gene: TRBV23-1
d_gene: NA
j_gene: TRBJ2-3
abundance: few
CDR3nt: TGCGCCAGCAGTCAATCCGGGATCACCAATAACACGGATACGCAGTATTTT
CDR3aa: CASSQSGITNNTDTQYF

v_gene: TRBV4-1
d_gene: NA
j_gene: TRBJ1-1
abundance: NA
CDR3nt: TGCGCCAGCAGCCAAGAACGGCGGCTCTATGAAGCCTTCTTT
CDR3aa: CASSQERRLYEAFF

v_gene: TRBV9
d_gene: TRBD2
j_gene: TRBJ2-1
abundance: NA
CDR3nt: TGTGCCAGCACAGACCGGACTAGCGCTGAGCAGTTCTTC
CDR3aa: CASTDRTSAEQFF

v_gene: TRBV4-2
d_gene: TRBD2
j_gene: TRBJ2-7
abundance: NA
CDR3nt: TGTGCCAGCAGCCAAGCAGCGGCTAGCGGGAGTCCCTACGAGCAGTACTTC
CDR3aa: CASSQAAASGSPYEQYF

v_gene: TRBV27
d_gene: NA
j_gene: TRBJ2-1
abundance: NA
CDR3nt: TGTGCCAGCAGTTTAACGGCAGGGACTTACAATGAGCAGTTCTTC
CDR3aa: CASSLTAGTYNEQFF

v_gene: TRBV9
d_gene: NA
j_gene: TRBJ2-7
abundance: few
CDR3nt: TGTGCCAGCAGCCTTAGTGAGGCTAGCGCTTACGAGCAGTACTTC
CDR3aa: CASSLSEASAYEQYF

v_gene: TRBV9
d_gene: TRBD1
j_gene: TRBJ2-5
abundance: few
CDR3nt: TGTGCCAGCAGCATCACCGGGACAGGGCAAGAGACCCAGTACTTC
CDR3aa: CASSITGTGQETQYF

v_gene: TRBV6-1
d_gene: TRBD2
j_gene: TRBJ2-7
abundance: NA
CDR3nt: TGTGCCAGCAGCTCCGGGACTACGTCTCCCTTTGAGCAGTACTTC
CDR3aa: CASSSGTTSPFEQYF

v_gene: TRBV11-2
d_gene: TRBD1
j_gene: TRBJ1-1
abundance: few
CDR3nt: TGTGCCGGAGGACAGGGGCCGAACACTGAAGCTTTCTTT
CDR3aa: CAGGQGPNTEAFF

v_gene: TRBV4-2
d_gene: TRBD1
j_gene: TRBJ2-7
abundance: few
CDR3nt: TGTGCCAGCAGCCTTAGGGGGCGGGCCCCTATCCACGAGCAGTACTTC
CDR3aa: CASSLRGRAPIHEQYF

v_gene: TRBV9
d_gene: NA
j_gene: TRBJ2-1
abundance: NA
CDR3nt: TGTGCCAGCAGCGTATTGCTAGCCCCTGGGAATGAGCAGTTCTTC
CDR3aa: CASSVLLAPGNEQFF

v_gene: TRBV7-8
d_gene: TRBD2
j_gene: TRBJ2-1
abundance: few
CDR3nt: TGTGCCAGCAGCTTAGTTTATCGGGAGGAGGTCGTGAATGAGCAGTTCTTC
CDR3aa: CASSLVYREEVVNEQFF

v_gene: TRBV5-1
d_gene: NA
j_gene: TRBJ1-6
abundance: NA
CDR3nt: TGCGCCAGCAGCTTGCAAGGAGGAAGCTCCTATAATTCACCCCTCCACTTT
CDR3aa: CASSLQGGSSYNSPLHF

v_gene: TRBV5-4
d_gene: TRBD1
j_gene: TRBJ1-3
abundance: few
CDR3nt: TGTGCCAGCAGCCAGGGGACAGGGTTAAGAAACACCATATATTTT
CDR3aa: CASSQGTGLRNTIYF

v_gene: TRBV5-1
d_gene: NA
j_gene: TRBJ1-5
abundance: NA
CDR3nt: TGCGCCAGCAAGCTTCAGGAGGATCAGCCCCAGCATTTT
CDR3aa: CASKLQEDQPQHF